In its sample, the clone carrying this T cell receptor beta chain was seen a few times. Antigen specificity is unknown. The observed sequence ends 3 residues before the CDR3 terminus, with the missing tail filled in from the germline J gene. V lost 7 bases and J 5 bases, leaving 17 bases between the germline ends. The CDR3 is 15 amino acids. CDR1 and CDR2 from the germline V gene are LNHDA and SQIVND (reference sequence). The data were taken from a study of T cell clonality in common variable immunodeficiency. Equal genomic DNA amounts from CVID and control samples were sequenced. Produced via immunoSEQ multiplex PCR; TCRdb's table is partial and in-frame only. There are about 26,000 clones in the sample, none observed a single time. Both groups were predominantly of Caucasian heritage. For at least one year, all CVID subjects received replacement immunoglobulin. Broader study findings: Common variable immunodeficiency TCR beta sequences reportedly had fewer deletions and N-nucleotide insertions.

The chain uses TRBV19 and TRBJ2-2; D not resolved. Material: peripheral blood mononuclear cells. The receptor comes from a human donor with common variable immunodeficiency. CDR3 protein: CASNAAREKTGELFF. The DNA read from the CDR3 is TGTGCCAGTAATGCGGCGCGCGAAAAGACCGGGGAG.